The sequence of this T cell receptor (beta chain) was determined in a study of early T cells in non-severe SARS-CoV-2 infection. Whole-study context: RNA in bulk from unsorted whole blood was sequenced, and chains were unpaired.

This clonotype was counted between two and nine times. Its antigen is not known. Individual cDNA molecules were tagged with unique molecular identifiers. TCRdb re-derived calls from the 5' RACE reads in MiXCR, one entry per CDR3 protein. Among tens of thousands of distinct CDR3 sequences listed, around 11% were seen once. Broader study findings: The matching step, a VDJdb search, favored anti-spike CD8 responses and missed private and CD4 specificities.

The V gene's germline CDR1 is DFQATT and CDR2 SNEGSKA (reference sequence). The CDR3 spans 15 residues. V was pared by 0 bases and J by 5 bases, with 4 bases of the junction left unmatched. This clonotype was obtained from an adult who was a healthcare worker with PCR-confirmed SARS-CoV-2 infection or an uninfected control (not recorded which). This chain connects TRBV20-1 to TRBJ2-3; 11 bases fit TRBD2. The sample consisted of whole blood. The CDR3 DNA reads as TGCAGTGCTAGAGATACCCTAGCGGGAGGAGATACGCAGTATTTT. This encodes CSARDTLAGGDTQYF.